This TCR beta chain was identified during a study of blood T cell repertoires in COVID-19. Across the whole study: Acute-phase and convalescent COVID-19 samples originated in the United States, Italy and Spain. Nucleic acid was either cDNA or gDNA, and it came from T cells, B-cell-depleted T cells, or PBMCs.

Per the authors' pipeline: Cell counts per sample came from amplifying reference gene primers. Profiled with immunoSEQ multiplex PCR; TCRdb holds only in-frame clones, not every one. D and trimming were read from the DNA, whereas the V and J calls and clone size are those reported in that table. Of some 15,000 clones in the sample, about four fifths were seen once. This sequence was found in a man aged 55 to 70 with acute or convalescent COVID-19. Sample: peripheral blood.

In DNA, the CDR3 is TGTGCCAGCAGCTCGTGGGGCAGGAATGAAAAACTGTTTTTT. This translates into CASSSWGRNEKLFF. The V gene is TRBV5-4, the J gene TRBJ1-4, with D perhaps matching TRBD1 (5 bases). CDR3 length: 14 amino acids. V was trimmed by 3 bases and J by 5 bases, leaving 11 bases between them. CDR1 SGHNT and CDR2 YYREEE come from the germline V gene (reference sequence).